What follows are 14 T cell receptor beta chains derived from one specimen sequenced in a study of technical replicates of blood from several donors. TCRdb's copy holds only in-frame clones and misses some; the assay was immunoSEQ multiplex PCR. The table lists over 90,000 clones, 90% to 97% of them singletons. Sequenced: T cells isolated from PBMCs. The receptor source for this set is a human donor in good health.

This chain uses TRBV5-1 with TRBJ2-2, with D possibly TRBD1 on 6 matching bases. Germline CDR1 SGHRS, CDR2 YFSETQ. The CDR3 extends over 15 amino acids. The V end was cut by 5 bases, the J end by 2 bases, with 13 bases between. The CDR3 DNA reads TGCGCCAGCAGATCAACAGGGAGTAACACCGGGGAGCTGTTTTTT. Amino acid sequence: CASRSTGSNTGELFF.

This chain links TRBV4-1 with TRBJ1-2; TRBD1 matches at 8 bases. This CDR3 is 17 amino acids long. Germline CDR1 MGHRA, CDR2 YSYEKL. Trimming removed 0 bases from V and 7 bases from J; junction bases left unmatched: 13. CDR3 loop: CASSQDLGSGGSGGYTF. The CDR3 coding sequence is TGCGCCAGCAGCCAAGATCTAGGTTCAGGGGGCTCGGGTGGCTACACCTTC.

This rearrangement joins TRBV5-4 to TRBJ2-7; 9 bases fit TRBD2. CDR1 is SGHNT, CDR2 YYREEE, per germline (reference sequence). The CDR3 length is 15 residues. V shed 0 bases and J 5 bases; nucleotides not matched to a gene: 6. The CDR3 bases are TGTGCCAGCAGCTTGGGGTTAGCGGGAGTGGACGAGCAGTACTTC. As protein: CASSLGLAGVDEQYF. Full variable domain (outside the CDR3, taken from reference TRBV5-4 and TRBJ2-7): ETGVTQSPTHLIKTRGQQVTLRCSSQSGHNTVSWYQQALGQGPQFIFQYYREEENGRGNFPPRFSGLQFPNYSSELNVNALELDDSALYLCASSLGLAGVDEQYFGPGTRLTVT.

The V and J genes are TRBV7-9 and TRBJ2-7; 10 positions match TRBD2. The CDR3 covers 17 residues. Germline V gene sequence: CDR1 SEHNR, CDR2 FQNEAQ (reference sequence). With 3 bases clipped from V and 6 bases from J, the junction kept 14 bases outside the gene matches. The CDR3 loop is CASSFTSGTDQSSEQYF. The CDR3 DNA reads TGTGCCAGCAGCTTTACTAGCGGGACTGATCAGTCCAGCGAGCAGTACTTC.

The chain uses TRBV4-1 and TRBJ1-3; D might be TRBD1 (5 bases). Deletions cut 7 bases from V and 0 bases from J, with 16 bases between. The germline V gene has CDR1 MGHRA and CDR2 YSYEKL. The CDR3 length is 16 residues. CDR3 sequence: CASTVNLRDSGNTIYF. CDR3 DNA sequence: TGCGCCAGCACCGTCAACCTCAGGGACTCTGGAAACACCATATATTTT.

The chain recombines TRBV5-1 with TRBJ2-1; no clear D gene. Trimming cost V 0 bases and J 7 bases, with 11 bases left between them. CDR3 length: 14 residues. CDR1 and CDR2 from the germline V gene are SGHRS and YFSETQ. The CDR3 sequence: CASSLENKRNEQFF. CDR3 in DNA: TGCGCCAGCAGCTTGGAAAACAAGAGGAATGAGCAGTTCTTC.

The chain employs TRBV27 and TRBJ2-1; TRBD2 agrees at 11 bases. The V gene end was trimmed by 1 base and the J gene end by 6 bases; junction bases not matched to a gene: 14. CDR3 size: 19 residues. Germline CDR1 reads MNHEY; CDR2 reads SMNVEV (reference sequence). CDR3 in DNA: TGTGCCAGCAGTTTATTCACAGGGATAGCGGGAGGGCCTCGCAATGAGCAGTTCTTC. This codes for CASSLFTGIAGGPRNEQFF.

The rearrangement joins TRBV5-6 to TRBJ2-1; D is perhaps TRBD2 (6 bases). Germline assignment: CDR1 SGHDT and CDR2 YYEEEE. The CDR3 is made up of 14 amino acids. Trimming left V 4 bases short and J 5 bases short, with 13 bases between. CDR3 DNA: TGTGCCAGCAGCGGCGGGACGGCTAACAATGAGCAGTTCTTC. It yields the protein CASSGGTANNEQFF.

The chain is built from TRBV7-2 and TRBJ2-1; possibly TRBD2 for D (5 bases). The CDR3 contains 12 residues. V shed 2 bases and J shed 13 bases, with 12 bases lying between them. Germline V gene sequence: CDR1 SGHTA, CDR2 FQGNSA. The CDR3 loop is CASSLSNGVQFF. As DNA, the CDR3 is TGTGCCAGCAGCTTATCCAACGGGGTCCAGTTCTTC.

The chain carries TRBV27 and TRBJ2-1, with unresolved D. The V and J ends lost 5 bases and 3 bases respectively, with 8 bases between them. From germline, CDR1 is MNHEY and CDR2 SMNVEV (reference sequence). The CDR3 is 13 amino acids. The CDR3 DNA follows: TGTGCCAGCAGTCCCTCCCTCTACAATGAGCAGTTCTTC. Its translation is CASSPSLYNEQFF.

DNA of the CDR3: TGCGCCAGCAGCTTACAGACAGGGTTTCAAGAGACCCAGTACTTC. This gives the protein CASSLQTGFQETQYF. The chain employs TRBV5-1 and TRBJ2-5, with 7 bases lining up with TRBD1. V shed 2 bases and J 2 bases; nucleotides not matched to a gene: 6. Per germline, CDR1 SGHRS and CDR2 YFSETQ. There are 15 residues in the CDR3.

The gene calls are TRBV4-2 and TRBJ2-1, with 12 bases lining up with TRBD2. The V gene end was trimmed by 3 bases and the J gene end by 0 bases; junction bases not matched to a gene: 9. Per the germline V gene, CDR1 is LGHNA and CDR2 is YNFKEQ. This CDR3 comprises 19 residues. CDR3 DNA sequence: TGTGCCAGCAGCCAGTCCCTAGCGGGAGGGTTTAGCTCCTACAATGAGCAGTTCTTC. It codes for CASSQSLAGGFSSYNEQFF.

The rearrangement uses TRBV4-1 and TRBJ2-5; 11 bases agree with TRBD1. The CDR3 is 17 residues long. Trimming removed 2 bases from V and 2 bases from J; junction bases left unmatched: 7. CDR1 and CDR2 (germline): MGHRA, YSYEKL. In nucleotides, the CDR3 is TGCGCCAGCAGCCAATACGGGACAGGGGGTGGGCAAGAGACCCAGTACTTC. Residues: CASSQYGTGGGQETQYF.

This chain joins TRBV9 and TRBJ2-1; TRBD2 aligns across 11 bases. There are 15 residues in the CDR3. Germline trimming cut 0 bases from V and 9 bases from J; bases unmatched to any gene: 5. Germline CDR1 is SGDLS and CDR2 is YYNGEE. In nucleotides, the CDR3 is TGTGCCAGCAGCGTAGGGACTAGCGGGTTGGGTGAGCAGTTCTTC. Translation gives CASSVGTSGLGEQFF.